This TCR beta chain is from a study of blood T cell repertoires in COVID-19. Overall study: Sample material is recorded as cDNA or gDNA derived from T cells, B-cell-depleted T cells, or PBMCs.

As handled by the study authors: Quantification of nucleated cells was approximated via reference gene primer amplification. Method: immunoSEQ multiplex PCR; TCRdb's copy keeps in-frame clones and lacks some. That table gives V, J and clone size, and the DNA gave D and trimming. This table holds around 200,000 clones, approximately 91% found once. The V and J ends lost 4 bases and 3 bases respectively, with 13 bases between them. Germline values: CDR1 LGHNA, CDR2 YSLEER. This CDR3 contains 15 residues. V gene TRBV4-3 combines with J gene TRBJ1-5; D perhaps matches TRBD1 (5 bases). Sequencing was performed on peripheral blood. The receptor's source is a man aged 35-49 years with acute or convalescent COVID-19. The CDR3 DNA reads TGCGCCAGCAGCCGCGCCCAGGGAAACAATCAGCCCCAGCATTTT. Its protein is CASSRAQGNNQPQHF.